What follows are 10 T cell receptor beta chains derived from one specimen sequenced in a study of blood T cells in healthy people across ages. The use of a sample-barcoded 5' primer and a J-beta primer mix characterized a second PCR of about 7 to 12 cycles. TCRdb passed the 5' RACE reads through MiXCR, listing each CDR3 protein once. In the table there are about 780,000 distinct CDR3 sequences, roughly 24% of which are singletons. These sequences were also reported in another study, on T cells of mothers and their children.

Sample: blood. These receptors all stem from a boy aged 10-17 years in good health.

This clonotype was observed a handful of times. Germline and junction disagree at one end, which may indicate a read error. V usage is TRBV29-1 and J usage is TRBJ2-4; D is perhaps TRBD2 (5 bases). CDR1 and CDR2 (germline): SQVTM, ANQGSEA. CDR3 length: 14 amino acids. The CDR3 protein is CSLEREFSKNIQYF. DNA for the CDR3: TGCAGCCTTGAGAGGGAATTTAGCAAAAACATTCAGTACTTC.

The chain joins TRBV7-8 to TRBJ2-3; D gene ambiguous. Germline loops: CDR1 SGHVS, CDR2 FQNEAQ. Trimming pared 6 bases from V and 3 bases from J, leaving 16 bases between. CDR3 length: 15 residues. CDR3 in DNA: TGTGCCAGCAGACAAGATCGTTTCGCAACAGATACGCAGTATTTT. It yields the protein CASRQDRFATDTQYF. Looking up the rest from reference TRBV7-8 and TRBJ2-3 gives the full variable domain: GAGVSQSPRYKVAKRGQDVALRCDPISGHVSLFWYQQALGQGPEFLTYFQNEAQLDKSGLPSDRFFAERPEGSVSTLKIQRTQQEDSAVYLCASRQDRFATDTQYFGPGTRLTVL.

In this sample, this clonotype turned up a few times. V usage is TRBV12-3 or TRBV12-4 and J usage is TRBJ2-3, with unresolved D. CDR3 length: 15 residues. Trimming cost V 3 bases and J 4 bases, with 14 bases left between them. CDR3 sequence (DNA): TGTGCCAGCAGTTTGCCGAACAATGGGGCAGATACGCAGTATTTT. Its translation is CASSLPNNGADTQYF.

This clonotype was seen a few times. The chain links TRBV5-5 to TRBJ1-2; D might be TRBD1 (5 bases). CDR1 is SGHKS and CDR2 is YYEKEE in the germline V gene (reference sequence). V lost 4 bases, J lost 8 bases, and 21 bases lay in between. CDR3 length: 15 residues. The CDR3 region has the DNA TGTGCCAGCAGCGGGGACGTGCGGGGCTCCGGGGGCTACACCTTC. It encodes CASSGDVRGSGGYTF.

V usage is TRBV27 and J usage is TRBJ2-7, with D uncertain. Trimming cost V 3 bases and J 2 bases, with 14 bases left between them. Germline-derived CDR1 and CDR2 are MNHEY and SMNVEV (reference sequence). The CDR3 length is 15 residues. The CDR3 reads CASSFEVGPPYEQYF. The CDR3 DNA sequence: TGTGCCAGCAGTTTCGAAGTGGGCCCTCCCTACGAGCAGTACTTC.

V gene TRBV28 combines with J gene TRBJ2-2; D gene uncertain. Trimming stripped 10 bases from V and 6 bases from J, with 21 bases between. Germline CDR1 and CDR2: MDHEN and SYDVKM. CDR3 length equals 15 residues. The CDR3 protein is CAISRPSQASGELFF. In nucleotides, the CDR3 is TGTGCCATCTCCCGTCCCTCCCAGGCATCCGGGGAGCTGTTTTTT.

This clonotype occurred a few times. The gene calls are TRBV20-1 and TRBJ2-5; maybe TRBD2 (5 bases). From germline, CDR1 is DFQATT and CDR2 SNEGSKA (reference sequence). Trimming pared 4 bases from V and 5 bases from J, leaving 8 bases between. The CDR3 length is 11 residues. The CDR3 region has the DNA TGCAGTGCTACCCCGGGGGAGACCCAGTACTTC. Amino acids: CSATPGETQYF.

This clonotype has only a few counts. V gene TRBV2 combines with J gene TRBJ1-2; weak D call: TRBD1 (5 bases). The CDR3 is made up of 12 amino acids. V was cut by 8 bases and J by 4 bases, with 11 bases left in between. The germline V gene has CDR1 SNHLY and CDR2 FYNNEI. DNA for the CDR3: TGTGCCAGCGGGGGGACGGCCTATGGCTACACCTTC. It yields the protein CASGGTAYGYTF. The variable domain in full, with the rest retrieved from reference TRBV2 and TRBJ1-2, is EPEVTQTPSHQVTQMGQEVILRCVPISNHLYFYWYRQILGQKVEFLVSFYNNEISEKSEIFDDQFSVERPDGSNFTLKIRSTKLEDSAMYFCASGGTAYGYTFGSGTRLTVV.

The chain combines TRBV4-1 with TRBJ1-2; D gene ambiguous. V lost 1 base, J lost 2 bases, and 11 bases lay in between. The CDR3 length is 15 residues. The germline CDR1 and CDR2 sequences are MGHRA and YSYEKL. CDR3 bases: TGCGCCAGCAGCCAAGGTCCGACGGTGAACTATGGCTACACCTTC. Protein: CASSQGPTVNYGYTF.

This chain joins TRBV29-1 and TRBJ2-1, with D unresolved. Matching the DNA end better, TRBJ2-5 makes the J call doubtful. The CDR3 length is 14 residues. CDR1 is SQVTM, CDR2 ANQGSEA, per germline. The CDR3 spells CSVEDRRQSETQYF. In DNA form, the CDR3 reads TGCAGCGTTGAAGATAGGAGACAATCGGAGACCCAGTACTTC.